Presented here are 30 T cell receptor beta chains from one specimen sequenced in a study of monozygotic twins with inflammatory bowel disease. TCRdb re-analyzed the 5' RACE reads; it lists each CDR3 protein once, without DNA. This sample contains approximately 340,000 distinct CDR3 sequences. The specimen was blood. Receptor source: a human donor with ulcerative colitis or Crohn's disease, or a healthy co-twin of an affected twin (not recorded which).

This chain joins TRBV20-1 and TRBJ2-1. There are 12 residues in the CDR3. Germline CDR1 and CDR2: DFQATT and SNEGSKA (reference sequence). CDR3 in amino acids: CSASQSHNEQFF.

V is TRBV7-2 and J is TRBJ2-3. This CDR3 is 17 amino acids long. The germline V gene encodes CDR1 SGHTA and CDR2 FQGNSA. The CDR3 here is CASSPRIDTGYTDTQYF.

The chain couples TRBV5-1 to TRBJ2-7; TCRdb returns TRBD1, unconfirmable since there is no DNA. This CDR3 contains 19 residues. Germline values: CDR1 SGHRS, CDR2 YFSETQ. The CDR3 here is CASSLFLGTGTGDPYEQYF.

The V gene is TRBV28, the J gene TRBJ2-3; TCRdb reports TRBD1, a call that lacks DNA to check it against. The CDR3 is 15 amino acids. Germline loops: CDR1 MDHEN, CDR2 SYDVKM. The CDR3 sequence is CASSRGGADTDTQYF.

The chain links TRBV14 to TRBJ2-7; lacking DNA, the TRBD1 call made by TCRdb goes unchecked. The CDR3 spans 15 residues. CDR1 and CDR2 (germline): SGHDN, FVKESK. The CDR3: CASSSIRGSGYEQYF.

V and J are TRBV15 and TRBJ2-1; lacking DNA, the TRBD2 call made by TCRdb goes unchecked. Germline CDR1 LNHNV, CDR2 YYDKDF (reference sequence). The CDR3 sequence is 16 residues long. CDR3: CATSRAGLAGGREQFF. Full variable domain (missing parts from reference TRBV15 and TRBJ2-1): DAMVIQNPRYQVTQFGKPVTLSCSQTLNHNVMYWYQQKSSQAPKLLFHYYDKDFNNEADTPDNFQSRRPNTSFCFLDIRSPGLGDTAMYLCATSRAGLAGGREQFFGPGTRLTVL.

V is TRBV9 and J is TRBJ2-2; TCRdb proposes TRBD1, but this gene call is untestable without DNA. The CDR3 spans 15 residues. The germline gives CDR1 SGDLS, CDR2 YYNGEE. The CDR3 loop reads CASSVDGGRTGELFF.

V is TRBV5-1 and J is TRBJ2-7; TCRdb reports TRBD1, a call that lacks DNA to check it against. The CDR3 length is 13 residues. Germline assignment: CDR1 SGHRS and CDR2 YFSETQ. CDR3 in amino acids: CASSKHDSYEQYF.

The chain links TRBV12-3 or TRBV12-4 to TRBJ2-1; TCRdb's D call, TRBD2, is unchecked because there is no DNA. The length of the CDR3 is 15 residues. CDR3: CASSTTSGSPNEQLF.

The chain uses TRBV5-1 and TRBJ2-1. The length of the CDR3 is 12 residues. Germline CDR1 reads SGHRS; CDR2 reads YFSETQ. The CDR3 sequence: CASSLAGDEQFF.

This chain links TRBV6-1 with TRBJ2-2; TCRdb's D call, TRBD1, is unchecked because there is no DNA. CDR3 length: 13 residues. Germline V CDR1 and CDR2: MNHNS, SASEGT. This CDR3 is CATDRGITGELFF.

This chain links TRBV5-1 with TRBJ2-1; TCRdb names TRBD2, which stays unverified in the absence of DNA. Germline lookup yields CDR1 SGHRS and CDR2 YFSETQ. The CDR3 sequence is 15 residues long. CDR3 amino acids: CASSSTAGWAEEQFF. Filled out from reference TRBV5-1 and TRBJ2-1, the complete variable domain reads KAGVTQTPRYLIKTRGQQVTLSCSPISGHRSVSWYQQTPGQGLQFLFEYFSETQRNKGNFPGRFSGRQFSNSRSEMNVSTLELGDSALYLCASSSTAGWAEEQFFGPGTRLTVL.

The chain couples TRBV7-8 to TRBJ2-3. The CDR3 contains 12 residues. Germline CDR1 is SGHVS and CDR2 is FQNEAQ. CDR3 sequence reads: CASSLYLDTQYF. Combining the CDR3 with reference TRBV7-8 and TRBJ2-3 gives the whole variable domain GAGVSQSPRYKVAKRGQDVALRCDPISGHVSLFWYQQALGQGPEFLTYFQNEAQLDKSGLPSDRFFAERPEGSVSTLKIQRTQQEDSAVYLCASSLYLDTQYFGPGTRLTVL.

The chain recombines TRBV2 with TRBJ1-2. The CDR3 has 13 residues. CDR1 and CDR2 from the germline V gene are SNHLY and FYNNEI. The CDR3 here is CASSDAGLGGYTF. The whole variable domain, filled in from reference TRBV2 and TRBJ1-2, reads EPEVTQTPSHQVTQMGQEVILRCVPISNHLYFYWYRQILGQKVEFLVSFYNNEISEKSEIFDDQFSVERPDGSNFTLKIRSTKLEDSAMYFCASSDAGLGGYTFGSGTRLTVV.

The V gene is TRBV7-2, the J gene TRBJ1-1. CDR3 length: 14 amino acids. The V gene's germline CDR1 is SGHTA and CDR2 FQGNSA. The CDR3 sequence: CASSLVIEVTEAFF.

The chain uses TRBV7-2 and TRBJ2-3; TCRdb proposes TRBD1, but this gene call is untestable without DNA. CDR1 is SGHTA, CDR2 FQGNSA, per germline. The CDR3 spans 15 residues. CDR3 sequence reads: CASSYGGVSTDTQYF.

The chain couples TRBV6-1 to TRBJ2-3; the TRBD1 assignment by TCRdb is unverifiable without DNA. From germline, CDR1 is MNHNS and CDR2 SASEGT. CDR3 length: 15 amino acids. The CDR3 loop reads CASSPDPRGTDTQYF.

V usage is TRBV15 and J usage is TRBJ1-5; TCRdb names TRBD1, which stays unverified in the absence of DNA. The CDR3 sequence is 14 residues long. Germline V gene sequence: CDR1 LNHNV, CDR2 YYDKDF (reference sequence). This CDR3 is CATSTGTGLQPQHF.

The V gene is TRBV27, the J gene TRBJ2-2; TCRdb picks TRBD1, but there is no DNA to check that call. From germline, CDR1 is MNHEY and CDR2 SMNVEV (reference sequence). CDR3 length equals 14 residues. CDR3 loop: CASRSMLGPGELFF.

The chain joins TRBV5-1 to TRBJ1-5. CDR3 length: 13 residues. Germline V CDR1 and CDR2: SGHRS, YFSETQ. CDR3 in amino acids: CASSLEWDQPQHF.

The V and J genes are TRBV30 and TRBJ1-1. The CDR3 has 14 residues. Germline CDR1 GTSNPN, CDR2 SVGIG (reference sequence). Here the CDR3 reads CAWSVRWSNTEAFF.

The chain joins TRBV20-1 to TRBJ2-7; TCRdb indicates TRBD1, and absent DNA this call remains unverified. This CDR3 has 11 residues. Germline loops: CDR1 DFQATT, CDR2 SNEGSKA (reference sequence). CDR3 sequence reads: CSAGATYEQYF.

V and J are TRBV15 and TRBJ1-2. The CDR3 covers 11 residues. Germline V gene lookup returns CDR1 LNHNV and CDR2 YYDKDF (reference sequence). The CDR3 region is CATSRAQGYTF. Using reference TRBV15 and TRBJ1-2 for the parts outside the CDR3, the full variable domain is DAMVIQNPRYQVTQFGKPVTLSCSQTLNHNVMYWYQQKSSQAPKLLFHYYDKDFNNEADTPDNFQSRRPNTSFCFLDIRSPGLGDTAMYLCATSRAQGYTFGSGTRLTVV.

The chain joins TRBV5-1 to TRBJ2-7; with no DNA, the TCRdb D assignment of TRBD2 cannot be verified. Per the germline V gene, CDR1 is SGHRS and CDR2 is YFSETQ. The CDR3 loop spans 16 amino acids. The CDR3 is CASSLAGTSGVYEQYF. The full variable domain, its missing parts supplied by reference TRBV5-1 and TRBJ2-7, is KAGVTQTPRYLIKTRGQQVTLSCSPISGHRSVSWYQQTPGQGLQFLFEYFSETQRNKGNFPGRFSGRQFSNSRSEMNVSTLELGDSALYLCASSLAGTSGVYEQYFGPGTRLTVT.

The genes are TRBV18 and TRBJ1-4. The CDR3 is 15 residues long. Germline values: CDR1 KGHSH, CDR2 LQKENI. This chain's CDR3 is CASSPSSGAGEKLFF.

The V and J genes are TRBV29-1 and TRBJ2-1. Germline CDR1 is SQVTM and CDR2 is ANQGSEA. The CDR3 spans 13 residues. This CDR3 reads CSDRSAFSNEQFF.

This chain links TRBV10-3 with TRBJ2-7; TCRdb names TRBD1, which stays unverified in the absence of DNA. The germline CDR1 and CDR2 sequences are ENHRY and SYGVKD. The CDR3 loop spans 16 amino acids. The CDR3 spells CAISAEGDRDAYEQYF.

V usage is TRBV20-1 and J usage is TRBJ2-7; TCRdb's D call of TRBD1 is untestable without DNA. The CDR3 is 12 residues long. CDR1 is DFQATT, CDR2 SNEGSKA, per germline (reference sequence). The CDR3 region is CSAPRQGYEQYF.

The chain recombines TRBV7-9 with TRBJ2-7; as DNA is missing, the TRBD1 call by TCRdb cannot be tested. The CDR3 totals 15 residues. CDR1 SEHNR and CDR2 FQNEAQ come from the germline V gene (reference sequence). The CDR3 spells CASSLGVTDTSEQYF.

The CDR3 sequence: CASSLALGFGNEQFF. The chain couples TRBV5-1 to TRBJ2-1. The CDR3 consists of 15 residues. CDR1 is SGHRS and CDR2 is YFSETQ in the germline V gene. The whole variable domain, filled in from reference TRBV5-1 and TRBJ2-1, reads KAGVTQTPRYLIKTRGQQVTLSCSPISGHRSVSWYQQTPGQGLQFLFEYFSETQRNKGNFPGRFSGRQFSNSRSEMNVSTLELGDSALYLCASSLALGFGNEQFFGPGTRLTVL.